These T cell receptor beta chains were read from a single sample in a study of regulatory T cells in long-lasting Graves disease. TCRdb used MiXCR to reprocess the multiplex PCR reads, holding one entry per CDR3 protein. The table has approximately 690,000 distinct CDR3 sequences, around 32% seen once. The sample was peripheral blood mononuclear cells (PBMCs), taken when the disease was refractory, from a patient treated with antithyroid drugs. The receptors were gathered from a female donor with Graves disease. The CDR3 runs from the conserved cysteine through the conserved F or W. The D gene is left open where the match is weak. Clone size is not always given. Where it is, it says once, few, many or a class for expanded clones.

D gene	J gene	clone size	V gene	CDR3 length	CDR3 DNA	CDR3 protein
TRBD2	TRBJ2-2	many	TRBV12-3/TRBV12-4	15	TGTGCCAGCAGTCCCGGACTAGCGGGTACCGGGGAGCTGTTTTTT	CASSPGLAGTGELFF
TRBD1	TRBJ2-2	few	TRBV12-3/TRBV12-4	15	TGTGCCAGCAAGAACGGGACAGCAAACACCGGGGAGCTGTTTTTT	CASKNGTANTGELFF
NA	TRBJ1-2	NA	TRBV28	13	TGTGCCAGCAGTTCCCTGGTTAACTATGGCTACACCTTC	CASSSLVNYGYTF
TRBD1	TRBJ1-5	NA	TRBV5-1	15	TGCGCCAGCAGGCCCACCGGGACAGGGACACAGCCCCAGCATTTT	CASRPTGTGTQPQHF
NA	TRBJ2-3	NA	TRBV28	15	TGTGCCAGCGGGTACTTAAGGGCGGACACAGATACGCAGTATTTT	CASGYLRADTDTQYF
NA	TRBJ2-7	NA	TRBV6-5	11	TGTGCCAGCAGTTACGAATTCGAGCAGTACTTC	CASSYEFEQYF
NA	TRBJ1-4	NA	TRBV6-2/TRBV6-3	14	TGTGCCAGCAGGAAGCGGGACACCTATGAAAAACTGTTTTTT	CASRKRDTYEKLFF
NA	TRBJ1-1	NA	TRBV28	14	TGTGCCAGCATGGCAGGTCGGGTCCACACTGAAGCTTTCTTT	CASMAGRVHTEAFF
TRBD1	TRBJ1-6	NA	TRBV24-1	17	TGTGCCACCAGTAATCGGGACAGGGGGTTCCATAATTCACCCCTCCACTTT	CATSNRDRGFHNSPLHF
NA	TRBJ1-1	few	TRBV10-1	14	TGCGCCAGCAGTGAGGGGGGTACGAACACTGAAGCTTTCTTT	CASSEGGTNTEAFF
TRBD1	TRBJ1-6	many	TRBV3-1	14	TGTGCCAGCAGCCAAGGACAGGGGAGTTCACCCCTCCACTTT	CASSQGQGSSPLHF
TRBD1	TRBJ2-5	NA	TRBV6-9	15	TGTGCCAGCAGTTACCCCGGGACAGGGGACGAGACCCAGTACTTC	CASSYPGTGDETQYF
TRBD1	TRBJ1-5	NA	TRBV11-2	15	TGTGCCAGCAGCTTGGAGCGACAGGGTCATCAGCCCCAGCATTTT	CASSLERQGHQPQHF
TRBD2	TRBJ2-2	NA	TRBV19	16	TGTGCCAGTAGTATTGTTGGCGGGAGGAACACCGGGGAGCTGTTTTTT	CASSIVGGRNTGELFF
NA	TRBJ1-2	few	TRBV20-1	11	TGCAGTGCCCCCCTTGCGTTTGGCTACACCTTC	CSAPLAFGYTF
NA	TRBJ1-2	many	TRBV28	13	TGTGCCACCCAGGAGGAACCTAACTATGGCTACACCTTC	CATQEEPNYGYTF
NA	TRBJ1-1	few	TRBV29-1	12	TGCAGCGTTCTCGGGGAAGGTACTGAAGCTTTCTTT	CSVLGEGTEAFF
NA	TRBJ1-4	NA	TRBV5-6	14	TGTGCCAGCAGCTCAGACGGAACTAATGAAAAACTGTTTTTT	CASSSDGTNEKLFF
NA	TRBJ1-5	few	TRBV30	13	TGTGCCTGGAGTGTGGGGTTGGATCAGCCCCAGCATTTT	CAWSVGLDQPQHF
NA	TRBJ1-3	NA	TRBV15	14	TGTGCCACCAGCCGGGGGGCCTCTGGAAACACCATATATTTT	CATSRGASGNTIYF
NA	TRBJ2-7	NA	TRBV7-3	13	TGCGCCAGCAGCCAGCTAACTGCGTACGAGCAGTACTTC	CASSQLTAYEQYF
TRBD2	TRBJ2-5	few	TRBV27	16	TGTGCCAGCAGTTTACTGGGTAGCGGGAGTAGAGAGACCCAGTACTTC	CASSLLGSGSRETQYF
TRBD1	TRBJ1-4	once	TRBV29-1	13	TGCAGCGCTGCGACAGGGTTGGTTGAAAAACTGTTTTTT	CSAATGLVEKLFF
TRBD1	TRBJ1-2	many	TRBV11-2	13	TGTGCCAGCAGCTTTGGCAGGGGGCTTGGCTACACCTTC	CASSFGRGLGYTF
TRBD2	TRBJ2-2	few	TRBV28	18	TGTGCCAGCCCCCCGAGACTAGCGGGAGGGCCGAACACCGGGGAGCTGTTTTTT	CASPPRLAGGPNTGELFF
NA	TRBJ1-2	few	TRBV6-1	13	TGTGCCAGCTGTCCAGGGGTAGGGTATGGCTACACCTTC	CASCPGVGYGYTF
TRBD1	TRBJ1-2	NA	TRBV19	13	TGTGCCAGTAGTATAAGAGGGGGCCATGGCTACACCTTC	CASSIRGGHGYTF
NA	TRBJ2-5	few	TRBV7-9	16	TGTGCCAGCAGCTTGACAGCGGTGAAGGTCGGTGAGACCCAGTACTTC	CASSLTAVKVGETQYF
NA	TRBJ2-1	many	TRBV2	14	TGTGCCAGCACCGCGGGATTCTCCTACAATGAGCAGTTCTTC	CASTAGFSYNEQFF
NA	TRBJ1-1	NA	TRBV7-9	13	TGTGCCAGCAGGTGGGATGAGGCCACTGAAGCTTTCTTT	CASRWDEATEAFF
NA	TRBJ1-3	NA	TRBV7-7	16	TGTGCCAGCAGCTTACACCCCCGAGGTGCCGGCGACACCATATATTTT	CASSLHPRGAGDTIYF
NA	TRBJ1-1	NA	TRBV7-3	11	TGTGCCAGCAGCTTAGGGCAAAAAGCTTTCTTT	CASSLGQKAFF
NA	TRBJ1-2	few	TRBV29-1	12	TGCAGCGTTGAAGGGGGGGAAAGGCGCTACACCTTC	CSVEGGERRYTF
NA	TRBJ2-5	NA	TRBV7-3	15	TGTGCCAGCAGCTTATGGGGGGCGATTGGGGAGACCCAGTACTTC	CASSLWGAIGETQYF
TRBD1	TRBJ1-5	NA	TRBV6-2/TRBV6-3	15	TGTGCCGGACCCAATCCGACAGGGAACCATCAGCCCCAGCATTTT	CAGPNPTGNHQPQHF
TRBD2	TRBJ2-7	NA	TRBV5-1	15	TGCGCCAGCAGCTTGGGCGGGAGGAACTCCTACGAGCAGTACTTC	CASSLGGRNSYEQYF
NA	TRBJ2-7	few	TRBV13	14	TGTGCCAGCAGCAACCGGGCCTTCTCCTACGAGCAGTACTTC	CASSNRAFSYEQYF
TRBD1	TRBJ1-1	NA	TRBV7-3	15	TGTGCCAGCAGCTCGGCCCGGGGACAGGGCTTTACGGCTTTCTTT	CASSSARGQGFTAFF
NA	TRBJ2-1	NA	TRBV7-8	13	TGTGCCAGCAGGACAGACTCCTACAATGAGCAGTTCTTC	CASRTDSYNEQFF
NA	TRBJ1-5	NA	TRBV30	13	TGTGCCTGGACCGGGACTGTCAATCAGCCCCAGCATTTT	CAWTGTVNQPQHF
NA	TRBJ2-7	NA	TRBV5-1	14	TGCGCCAGCAGCTTTGACAGGCTAGCCTACGAGCAGTACTTC	CASSFDRLAYEQYF
NA	TRBJ1-2	few	TRBV6-5	14	TGTGCCAGCAGTTACTCGTGGGACGGCTATGGCTACACCTTC	CASSYSWDGYGYTF
TRBD2	TRBJ2-2	few	TRBV20-1	15	TGCAGTGCTCAAACGGGACTAGCGGGCCCCGGGGAGCTGTTTTTT	CSAQTGLAGPGELFF
NA	TRBJ1-1	NA	TRBV20-1	12	TGCAGTGCTAGAGGGGGAGGACTGGGAGCTTTCTTT	CSARGGGLGAFF
NA	TRBJ1-1	NA	TRBV5-1	15	TGCGCCAGCAGCGCTTCCCGGGACTACTACACTGAAGCTTTCTTT	CASSASRDYYTEAFF
NA	TRBJ2-7	few	TRBV20-1	14	TGCAGTGCTAGAGATTCTACTAGCAACTACGAGCAGTACTTC	CSARDSTSNYEQYF